The next 25 T cell receptor beta chains were all read from a single sample in a study of shared clonotypes between healthy human individuals. Only in-frame clones appear in the TCRdb table, and some are missing; sequencing was by immunoSEQ multiplex PCR. The sample lists about 2.1 million clones; about 93% were seen once. Naive CD8 cells lacked CD45RO and underwent positive selection for CCR7, leaving out terminally differentiated effector memory CD45RA+ cells. The sample consisted of naive CD8+ T cells from PBMCs. The receptors here all came from a man younger than 35 in good health. Some clones in this sample may be carry-over from other donors' samples.

This chain connects TRBV2 to TRBJ1-2; D uncertain. V was cut by 3 bases and J by 7 bases, with 18 bases left in between. The CDR3 loop spans 15 amino acids. Germline-derived CDR1 and CDR2 are SNHLY and FYNNEI. Written as DNA, the CDR3 is TGTGCCAGCAGTGATGTGATCCGCGGGCTGGGTGGCTACACCTTC. It translates to CASSDVIRGLGGYTF.

This rearrangement joins TRBV9 to TRBJ1-2; D remains unclear. Germline-derived CDR1 and CDR2 are SGDLS and YYNGEE. The CDR3 sequence is 15 residues long. V was shortened by 1 base and J by 0 bases, with 10 bases between the two germline ends. CDR3 in amino acids: CASSVSPGPNYGYTF. The CDR3, as DNA: TGTGCCAGCAGCGTATCTCCCGGGCCTAACTATGGCTACACCTTC. Using reference TRBV9 and TRBJ1-2 for the parts outside the CDR3, the full variable domain is DSGVTQTPKHLITATGQRVTLRCSPRSGDLSVYWYQQSLDQGLQFLIQYYNGEERAKGNILERFSAQQFPDLHSELNLSSLELGDSALYFCASSVSPGPNYGYTFGSGTRLTVV.

The gene calls are TRBV7-6 and TRBJ2-1; unclear D gene. V lost 4 bases, J lost 1 base, and 8 bases lay in between. This CDR3 region has 14 residues. Germline CDR1 reads SGHVS; CDR2 reads FNYEAQ. The CDR3 here is CASSSRISYNEQFF. The CDR3 nucleotides read TGTGCCAGCAGCTCGCGGATTTCCTACAATGAGCAGTTCTTC.

V and J are TRBV7-9 and TRBJ1-1; D is ambiguous. The CDR3 has 14 residues. Germline V gene lookup returns CDR1 SEHNR and CDR2 FQNEAQ (reference sequence). V shed 5 bases and J shed 0 bases, with 10 bases lying between them. CDR3 in amino acids: CASSPGLLNTEAFF. Written as DNA, the CDR3 is TGTGCCAGCAGCCCAGGCCTGCTGAACACTGAAGCTTTCTTT.

The chain couples TRBV9 to TRBJ2-3; 9 nucleotides match TRBD1. CDR1 is SGDLS and CDR2 is YYNGEE in the germline V gene. The CDR3 is made up of 15 amino acids. The ends lost 7 bases at V and 3 bases at J; junction bases unmatched: 9. CDR3 protein: CASGTGGVLTDTQYF. CDR3 nucleotide sequence: TGTGCCAGCGGTACAGGGGGCGTTTTGACAGATACGCAGTATTTT.

The chain is built from TRBV6-5 and TRBJ2-1; 10 bases are a match to TRBD2. Germline V CDR1 and CDR2: MNHEY, SVGAGI. V was pared by 7 bases and J by 9 bases, with 12 bases of the junction left unmatched. The CDR3 consists of 15 residues. The CDR3 is CASTLQREGPVEQFF. CDR3 bases: TGTGCCAGCACCCTCCAGCGGGAGGGCCCAGTTGAGCAGTTCTTC.

The J gene is TRBJ2-3, the V gene TRBV7-2; TRBD2 agrees at 11 bases. V was pared by 5 bases and J by 5 bases, with 12 bases of the junction left unmatched. This CDR3 comprises 17 residues. The germline gives CDR1 SGHTA, CDR2 FQGNSA. The DNA for the CDR3 is TGTGCCAGCAGCCTCATAGCGGGAGGGCAACGTGAAGATACGCAGTATTTT. Protein product: CASSLIAGGQREDTQYF.

The rearrangement links TRBV15 to TRBJ2-7, with D perhaps matching TRBD1 or TRBD2 (5 bases each). CDR3 size: 13 residues. Trimming took off 5 bases at V and 4 bases at J, with 12 bases between the two ends. Per the germline V gene, CDR1 is LNHNV and CDR2 is YYDKDF (reference sequence). CDR3 bases: TGTGCCACCAGCGGGACCAGCCCGTACGAGCAGTACTTC. This sequence encodes CATSGTSPYEQYF.

The genes are TRBV28 and TRBJ2-7; 10 bases map to TRBD2. Germline CDR1 MDHEN, CDR2 SYDVKM. V was clipped by 5 bases and J by 3 bases; unmatched bases: 4. This CDR3 is built from 14 residues. The CDR3 DNA follows: TGTGCCAGCAGTCCGGCTAGCGGGAGCTACGAGCAGTACTTC. Its translation: CASSPASGSYEQYF.

This clone was observed a handful of times. The rearrangement uses TRBV9 and TRBJ1-2; 7 nucleotides match TRBD1. J lost 2 bases, V lost 1 base, and 8 bases had no gene match. Germline V gene data show CDR1 as SGDLS and CDR2 as YYNGEE. This CDR3 region has 16 residues. The CDR3 loop is CASSVTVTGTNYGYTF. CDR3 DNA sequence: TGTGCCAGCAGCGTAACAGTGACAGGGACCAACTATGGCTACACCTTC.

The chain recombines TRBV27 with TRBJ2-1, with 10 bases identical to TRBD1. Germline V gene sequence: CDR1 MNHEY, CDR2 SMNVEV (reference sequence). With 6 bases clipped from V and 6 bases from J, the junction kept 5 bases outside the gene matches. The CDR3 is 14 residues long. CDR3 loop: CASSRRTGGNEQFF. CDR3 nucleotides: TGTGCCAGCAGCCGCAGGACAGGGGGCAATGAGCAGTTCTTC.

V and J are TRBV4-1 and TRBJ2-7; D is perhaps TRBD2 (5 bases). The CDR3 has 13 amino acids. CDR1 is MGHRA, CDR2 YSYEKL, per germline. The V gene lost 2 bases and the J gene lost 2 bases, with 7 bases spanning the gap. The CDR3: CASSQLATYEQYF. As DNA, the CDR3 is TGCGCCAGCAGCCAACTAGCAACCTACGAGCAGTACTTC.

V gene TRBV7-9 combines with J gene TRBJ1-1; no firm D call. Germline V lookup: CDR1 SEHNR, CDR2 FQNEAQ (reference sequence). The CDR3 spans 15 residues. The ends were cut back, 6 bases at V and 1 base at J, with 15 bases in the middle. Here the CDR3 reads CASRNPFKENTEAFF. CDR3 bases: TGTGCCAGCAGAAATCCTTTTAAGGAGAACACTGAAGCTTTCTTT.

This chain uses TRBV10-3 with TRBJ1-4; 11 bases agree with TRBD1. V lost 3 bases and J lost 7; bases outside the gene matches: 10. Germline CDR1 ENHRY, CDR2 SYGVKD. The CDR3 covers 17 residues. The CDR3 sequence: CAISDRTGGASREKLFF. CDR3 bases: TGTGCCATCAGTGATCGGACAGGGGGCGCATCCCGTGAAAAACTGTTTTTT.

This clone showed up just once. The DNA of the CDR3 is TGCGCCAGCAGCCAAGTGATAGCGGGAGGGGGGTGGCAGTTCTTC. This codes for CASSQVIAGGGWQFF. The chain combines TRBV4-1 with TRBJ2-1, with 11 nucleotides matching TRBD2. The CDR3 is 15 residues long. V was clipped by 1 base and J by 12 bases; unmatched bases: 8. The germline CDR1 and CDR2 sequences are MGHRA and YSYEKL.

This chain connects TRBV9 to TRBJ2-7; 8 nucleotides agree with TRBD1. Germline assignment: CDR1 SGDLS and CDR2 YYNGEE. The CDR3 has 15 amino acids. J lost 4 bases, V lost 3 bases, and 9 bases had no gene match. The CDR3 protein is CASSAGTGVEYEQYF. Here the CDR3 DNA reads TGTGCCAGCAGCGCCGGGACAGGAGTAGAATACGAGCAGTACTTC.

The chain employs TRBV10-3 and TRBJ2-1; D is undetermined. There are 13 residues in the CDR3. V lost 10 bases and J lost 4, with 14 bases in between. CDR1 is ENHRY, CDR2 SYGVKD, per germline. The CDR3 DNA is TGTGCCACCGCCCTAGAGAGTTACAATGAGCAGTTCTTC. This sequence encodes CATALESYNEQFF.

The chain recombines TRBV28 with TRBJ2-3; D remains unclear. Germline V gives CDR1 MDHEN, CDR2 SYDVKM. V was clipped by 5 bases and J by 2 bases, with 11 bases between them. The CDR3 has 14 amino acids. The CDR3: CASSMVRNTDTQYF. Written as DNA, the CDR3 is TGTGCCAGCAGTATGGTGCGGAACACAGATACGCAGTATTTT.

This clone was seen only once. J is TRBJ2-2 and V is TRBV7-3; D call uncertain. The CDR3 spans 15 residues. The V end was cut by 5 bases, the J end by 0 bases, with 10 bases between. Germline CDR1 reads SGHTA; CDR2 reads FQGTGA. As DNA, the CDR3 is TGTGCCAGCAGCCCCGTAGAGGCGAACACCGGGGAGCTGTTTTTT. This translates into CASSPVEANTGELFF.

The rearrangement joins TRBV5-6 to TRBJ2-1; TRBD2 is a possible D gene (6 bases). The CDR3 totals 16 residues. V lost 3 bases and J 6 bases, leaving 19 bases between the germline ends. The germline V gene has CDR1 SGHDT and CDR2 YYEEEE. The CDR3 loop is CASSWGGAPGSNEQFF. DNA of the CDR3: TGTGCCAGCAGCTGGGGCGGGGCCCCGGGGTCCAATGAGCAGTTCTTC.

This chain joins TRBV19 and TRBJ2-1; 9 bases align to TRBD2. V shed 8 bases and J 7 bases; nucleotides not matched to a gene: 12. The CDR3 runs 15 residues. Germline assignment: CDR1 LNHDA and CDR2 SQIVND (reference sequence). For the CDR3, the DNA is TGTGCCAGTTTGGGGGCTAGCGGGACCCCTAATGAGCAGTTCTTC. This codes for CASLGASGTPNEQFF.

The gene calls are TRBV6-6 and TRBJ2-3, with 7 nucleotides matching TRBD2. Per the germline V gene, CDR1 is MNHNY and CDR2 is SVGAGI (reference sequence). V gave up 1 base and J gave up 4 bases; unmatched junction bases: 5. The CDR3 consists of 15 residues. The CDR3 is CASSYFNGGADTQYF. The CDR3 nucleotides are TGTGCCAGCAGTTACTTTAATGGGGGGGCAGATACGCAGTATTTT.

The chain combines TRBV9 with TRBJ2-1; D is ambiguous. The CDR3 has 15 residues. V was clipped by 5 bases and J by 0 bases, with 12 bases between them. The germline gives CDR1 SGDLS, CDR2 YYNGEE. The CDR3 loop is CASSQGRSSYNEQFF. The CDR3 DNA reads TGTGCCAGCAGTCAAGGGCGGAGCTCCTACAATGAGCAGTTCTTC.

J is TRBJ2-5 and V is TRBV5-1; D might be TRBD1 or TRBD2, each matching 5 bases. Trimming shortened V by 4 bases and J by 1 base, and 17 bases separated the two germline ends. Germline V gene sequence: CDR1 SGHRS, CDR2 YFSETQ. CDR3 length: 16 residues. The CDR3: CASSPRGWDLQETQYF. The CDR3 coding sequence is TGCGCCAGCAGCCCGAGGGGATGGGACCTCCAAGAGACCCAGTACTTC. Full variable domain (remainder filled in from reference TRBV5-1 and TRBJ2-5): KAGVTQTPRYLIKTRGQQVTLSCSPISGHRSVSWYQQTPGQGLQFLFEYFSETQRNKGNFPGRFSGRQFSNSRSEMNVSTLELGDSALYLCASSPRGWDLQETQYFGPGTRLLVL.

J is TRBJ2-5 and V is TRBV15, with D uncertain. Germline V lookup: CDR1 LNHNV, CDR2 YYDKDF (reference sequence). CDR3 length: 17 amino acids. Trimming took 1 base from V and 5 from J, leaving 20 bases between them. The CDR3 loop reads CATSRGSGPQQGETQYF. Here the CDR3 DNA reads TGTGCCACCAGCAGAGGGTCCGGTCCTCAACAAGGGGAGACCCAGTACTTC.